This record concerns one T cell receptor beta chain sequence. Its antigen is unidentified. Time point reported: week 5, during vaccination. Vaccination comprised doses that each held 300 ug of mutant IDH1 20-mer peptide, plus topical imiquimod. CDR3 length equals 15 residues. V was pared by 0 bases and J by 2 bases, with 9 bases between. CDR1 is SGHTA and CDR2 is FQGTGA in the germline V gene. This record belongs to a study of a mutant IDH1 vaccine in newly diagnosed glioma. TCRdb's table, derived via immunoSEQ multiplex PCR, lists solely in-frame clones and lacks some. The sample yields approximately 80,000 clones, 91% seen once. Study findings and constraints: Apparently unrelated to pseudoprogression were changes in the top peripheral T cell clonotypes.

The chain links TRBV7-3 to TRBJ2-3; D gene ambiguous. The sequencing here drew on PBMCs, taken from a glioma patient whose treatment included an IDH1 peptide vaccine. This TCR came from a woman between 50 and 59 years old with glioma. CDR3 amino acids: CASSLTGLFTDTQYF. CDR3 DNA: TGTGCCAGCAGCTTAACAGGGTTATTCACAGATACGCAGTATTTT.